Each of the 32 T cell receptor beta chains below was sequenced from the same sample in a study of T cells expressing NK-cell markers. TCRdb reprocessed the 5' RACE reads, with one entry per CDR3 protein and no DNA. The table lists roughly 390,000 distinct CDR3 sequences. The sample taken for sequencing was blood T cells: a sorted CD56 or NKG2C T cell subset, CD4+ or CD8+ T cells, or bulk PBMC T cells (not recorded which). The receptors were gathered from a woman between 45 and 65 years old in good health.

This chain links TRBV5-1 with TRBJ2-4; checking the TCRdb D call of TRBD1 is not possible without DNA. The CDR3 covers 16 residues. CDR1 is SGHRS and CDR2 is YFSETQ in the germline V gene. CDR3 in amino acids: CASSLARIGAQNIQYF.

This chain joins TRBV12-3 or TRBV12-4 and TRBJ2-3; TCRdb returns TRBD2, unconfirmable since there is no DNA. The CDR3 length is 17 residues. The CDR3 sequence: CASTEIGLAGRTDTQYF.

This chain connects TRBV4-1 to TRBJ2-5; TCRdb's D call of TRBD2 is untestable without DNA. Germline V lookup: CDR1 MGHRA, CDR2 YSYEKL. This CDR3 has 16 amino acids. CDR3: CASSQDTQRGLATQYF.

The rearrangement joins TRBV7-8 to TRBJ2-7; without DNA, the TCRdb call of TRBD2 cannot be checked. The CDR3 contains 17 residues. Germline loops: CDR1 SGHVS, CDR2 FQNEAQ. The CDR3 loop reads CASSLAFRRENGYEQYF.

The chain has TRBV7-9 and TRBJ2-1; TCRdb proposes TRBD2, but this gene call is untestable without DNA. The CDR3 loop spans 16 amino acids. Germline V gene lookup returns CDR1 SEHNR and CDR2 FQNEAQ (reference sequence). CDR3 in amino acids: CASSYPSGLTYNEQFF.

The gene calls are TRBV10-2 and TRBJ1-2; TCRdb designates TRBD1, a call that cannot be tested without DNA. The CDR3 extends over 13 amino acids. From germline, CDR1 is WSHSY and CDR2 SAAADI. The CDR3 protein is CASTGSFNYGYTF.

The V gene is TRBV29-1, the J gene TRBJ2-4; lacking DNA, the TRBD2 call made by TCRdb goes unchecked. In germline, CDR1 is SQVTM, CDR2 ANQGSEA. The CDR3 extends over 14 amino acids. This CDR3 is CSVNSGVQRNIQYF. Using reference TRBV29-1 and TRBJ2-4 for the parts outside the CDR3, the full variable domain is SAVISQKPSRDICQRGTSLTIQCQVDSQVTMMFWYRQQPGQSLTLIATANQGSEATYESGFVIDKFPISRPNLTFSTLTVSNMSPEDSSIYLCSVNSGVQRNIQYFGAGTRLSVL.

The chain is built from TRBV7-8 and TRBJ2-3; TCRdb lists TRBD2, though no DNA is available to test this call. There are 17 residues in the CDR3. The germline V gene has CDR1 SGHVS and CDR2 FQNEAQ. The chain's CDR3 is CASSLRPTSGLSNTQYF.

This rearrangement joins TRBV5-1 to TRBJ2-1; TCRdb's D gene call, TRBD1, goes unchecked for lack of DNA. This CDR3 contains 16 residues. Germline V gene lookup returns CDR1 SGHRS and CDR2 YFSETQ. CDR3 sequence: CASSLAGTGVSNEQFF.

The rearrangement uses TRBV4-1 and TRBJ2-7. This CDR3 comprises 15 residues. Germline lookup yields CDR1 MGHRA and CDR2 YSYEKL. The CDR3 reads CASSYLVGHPYEQYF.

V usage is TRBV29-1 and J usage is TRBJ2-1; there is no DNA to check the TCRdb D call of TRBD2. Looked up from germline, CDR1 is SQVTM and CDR2 is ANQGSEA. CDR3 length equals 19 residues. The chain's CDR3 is CSVEVGEVWTSGYYNEQFF.

CDR3 in amino acids: CASSHEGRQETQYF. This sequence joins TRBV3-1 and TRBJ2-5; no DNA is available, so the TRBD1 call from TCRdb remains unchecked. Germline V gene data show CDR1 as LGHDT and CDR2 as YNNKEL (reference sequence). This CDR3 contains 14 residues.

This chain uses TRBV27 with TRBJ2-2; the D call of TRBD1 rests on TCRdb alone, since no DNA is present to check it. Germline CDR1 reads MNHEY; CDR2 reads SMNVEV (reference sequence). This CDR3 spans 15 amino acids. The CDR3 protein is CASTLGQGVPGELFF.

The chain carries TRBV5-1 and TRBJ2-5. The length of the CDR3 is 17 residues. Looked up from germline, CDR1 is SGHRS and CDR2 is YFSETQ. CDR3 amino acids: CASSMDGANPIQETQYF.

The V gene is TRBV6-6, the J gene TRBJ2-5; TCRdb's D call, TRBD2, is unchecked because there is no DNA. This CDR3 contains 15 residues. Per the germline V gene, CDR1 is MNHNY and CDR2 is SVGAGI (reference sequence). CDR3 in amino acids: CASRPYAGGQETQYF.

The chain links TRBV5-1 to TRBJ1-3; the TRBD1 assignment by TCRdb is unverifiable without DNA. This CDR3 comprises 15 residues. CDR1 and CDR2 from the germline V gene are SGHRS and YFSETQ. The CDR3 is CASSQPQDSGNTIYF.

The chain uses TRBV12-3 or TRBV12-4 and TRBJ2-5; TCRdb designates TRBD1, a call that cannot be tested without DNA. This CDR3 has 17 residues. The CDR3 sequence: CASSRTLGTGPQETQYF.

The chain joins TRBV12-3 or TRBV12-4 to TRBJ1-1; TCRdb's D call of TRBD1 is untestable without DNA. The CDR3 sequence is 15 residues long. CDR3 loop: CASTPPGAGNTEAFF.

This chain connects TRBV4-1 to TRBJ2-5; TCRdb's D call of TRBD2 is untestable without DNA. The CDR3 spans 16 residues. The V gene's germline CDR1 is MGHRA and CDR2 YSYEKL. The CDR3 loop reads CASSHGGTGRAETQYF.

The rearrangement uses TRBV19 and TRBJ2-7; the D call of TRBD2 rests on TCRdb alone, since no DNA is present to check it. CDR1 LNHDA and CDR2 SQIVND come from the germline V gene (reference sequence). This CDR3 region has 13 residues. The CDR3: CASMQRSGYEQYF.

V is TRBV6-1 and J is TRBJ1-4; there is no DNA to check the TCRdb D call of TRBD1. Looked up from germline, CDR1 is MNHNS and CDR2 is SASEGT. The CDR3 covers 15 residues. CDR3 region: CASSEFPGGDEKLFF.

This chain connects TRBV12-3 or TRBV12-4 to TRBJ1-3. The CDR3 contains 15 residues. The chain's CDR3 is CASIIVPALGNTIYF.

The genes are TRBV3-1 and TRBJ1-5; TCRdb proposes TRBD1, but this gene call is untestable without DNA. CDR3 length equals 16 residues. CDR1 LGHDT and CDR2 YNNKEL come from the germline V gene (reference sequence). The CDR3 loop reads CASSQAGTGGAQPQHF.

The gene calls are TRBV27 and TRBJ1-1; no DNA is available, so the TRBD1 call from TCRdb remains unchecked. The CDR3 is 14 amino acids. From germline, CDR1 is MNHEY and CDR2 SMNVEV (reference sequence). This chain's CDR3 is CASSFQGARAEAFF.

This rearrangement joins TRBV5-1 to TRBJ1-3. This CDR3 comprises 16 residues. The V gene's germline CDR1 is SGHRS and CDR2 YFSETQ. CDR3 amino acids: CASSWRTGSSGNTIYF. Filled out from reference TRBV5-1 and TRBJ1-3, the complete variable domain reads KAGVTQTPRYLIKTRGQQVTLSCSPISGHRSVSWYQQTPGQGLQFLFEYFSETQRNKGNFPGRFSGRQFSNSRSEMNVSTLELGDSALYLCASSWRTGSSGNTIYFGEGSWLTVV.

The genes are TRBV12-3 or TRBV12-4 and TRBJ1-2. CDR3 length: 12 amino acids. This chain's CDR3 is CASSLNIRGYTF.

V usage is TRBV5-1 and J usage is TRBJ2-1. Per the germline V gene, CDR1 is SGHRS and CDR2 is YFSETQ. This CDR3 spans 15 amino acids. CDR3 protein: CASSLAGGTHNEQFF. Complete variable domain (other parts from reference TRBV5-1 and TRBJ2-1): KAGVTQTPRYLIKTRGQQVTLSCSPISGHRSVSWYQQTPGQGLQFLFEYFSETQRNKGNFPGRFSGRQFSNSRSEMNVSTLELGDSALYLCASSLAGGTHNEQFFGPGTRLTVL.

The chain carries TRBV20-1 and TRBJ2-1; the TCRdb D gene call, TRBD1, has no DNA to confirm it. The CDR3 has 16 amino acids. CDR1 and CDR2 (germline): DFQATT, SNEGSKA (reference sequence). CDR3 in amino acids: CSPVPLARLIYNEQFF.

This chain connects TRBV12-3 or TRBV12-4 to TRBJ2-2; absent DNA, TCRdb's TRBD2 call cannot be checked. This CDR3 contains 16 residues. The CDR3 region is CASSSLGGLGTGELFF.

The CDR3 spells CASSLNPGTSGDEQFF. V gene TRBV12-3 or TRBV12-4 combines with J gene TRBJ2-1; TCRdb reports TRBD2, a call that lacks DNA to check it against. The CDR3 consists of 16 residues.

The chain has TRBV9 and TRBJ2-7; TCRdb names TRBD1, which stays unverified in the absence of DNA. The CDR3 is made up of 14 amino acids. Germline CDR1 SGDLS, CDR2 YYNGEE. CDR3: CASSVVPNPGEQYF.

This sequence joins TRBV5-1 and TRBJ2-1; TCRdb selects TRBD1, and the lack of DNA leaves this call unchecked. The CDR3 covers 17 residues. Germline V lookup: CDR1 SGHRS, CDR2 YFSETQ. The CDR3: CASSPNLGQTPYNEQFF.